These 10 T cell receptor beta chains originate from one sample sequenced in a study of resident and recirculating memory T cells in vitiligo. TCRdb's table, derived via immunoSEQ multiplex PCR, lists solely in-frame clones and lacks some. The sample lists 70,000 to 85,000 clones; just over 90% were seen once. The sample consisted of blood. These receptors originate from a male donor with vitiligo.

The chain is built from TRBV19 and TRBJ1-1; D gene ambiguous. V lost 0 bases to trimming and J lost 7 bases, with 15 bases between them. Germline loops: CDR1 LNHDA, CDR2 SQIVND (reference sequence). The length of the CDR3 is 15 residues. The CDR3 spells CASSIDAVSPREAFF. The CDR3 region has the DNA TGTGCCAGTAGTATAGATGCGGTCTCTCCACGTGAAGCTTTCTTT.

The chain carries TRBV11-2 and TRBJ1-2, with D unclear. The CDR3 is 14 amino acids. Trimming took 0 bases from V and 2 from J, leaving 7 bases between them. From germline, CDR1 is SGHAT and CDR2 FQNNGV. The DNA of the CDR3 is TGTGCCAGCAGCTTAGACCCCTCGAACTATGGCTACACCTTC. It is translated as CASSLDPSNYGYTF.

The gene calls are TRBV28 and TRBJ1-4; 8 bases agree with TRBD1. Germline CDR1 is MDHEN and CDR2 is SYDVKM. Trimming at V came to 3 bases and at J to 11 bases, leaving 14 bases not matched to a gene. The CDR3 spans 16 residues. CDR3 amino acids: CASSFPGQATLKKLFF. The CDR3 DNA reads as TGTGCCAGCAGTTTCCCGGGACAGGCGACTCTGAAGAAACTGTTTTTT.

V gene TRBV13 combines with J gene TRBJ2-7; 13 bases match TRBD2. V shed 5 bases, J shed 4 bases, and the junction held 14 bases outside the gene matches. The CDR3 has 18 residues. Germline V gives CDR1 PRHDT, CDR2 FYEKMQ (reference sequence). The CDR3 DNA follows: TGTGCCAGCAGCCCCACCCTCCCACTAGCGGGGGGGGATTACGAGCAGTACTTC. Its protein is CASSPTLPLAGGDYEQYF.

CDR3 residues: CAIAGGLDTQYF. The CDR3 bases are TGTGCCATAGCGGGGGGGTTAGATACGCAGTATTTT. This rearrangement joins TRBV6-5 to TRBJ2-3, with 11 bases fitting TRBD2. Trimming at V came to 10 bases and at J to 5 bases, leaving 2 bases not matched to a gene. Germline lookup yields CDR1 MNHEY and CDR2 SVGAGI. The CDR3 length is 12 residues.

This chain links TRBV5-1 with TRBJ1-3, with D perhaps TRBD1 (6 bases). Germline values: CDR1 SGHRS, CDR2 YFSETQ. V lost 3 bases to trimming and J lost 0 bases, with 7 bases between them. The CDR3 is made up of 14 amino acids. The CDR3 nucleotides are TGCGCCAGCAGCTGGACAGCCTCTGGAAACACCATATATTTT. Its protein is CASSWTASGNTIYF. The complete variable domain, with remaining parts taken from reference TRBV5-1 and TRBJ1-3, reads KAGVTQTPRYLIKTRGQQVTLSCSPISGHRSVSWYQQTPGQGLQFLFEYFSETQRNKGNFPGRFSGRQFSNSRSEMNVSTLELGDSALYLCASSWTASGNTIYFGEGSWLTVV.

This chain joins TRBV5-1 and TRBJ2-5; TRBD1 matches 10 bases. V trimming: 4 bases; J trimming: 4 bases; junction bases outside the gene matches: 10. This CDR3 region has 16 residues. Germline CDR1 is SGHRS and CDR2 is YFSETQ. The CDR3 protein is CASSNTGTGVTETQYF. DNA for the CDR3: TGCGCCAGCAGCAATACCGGGACAGGGGTGACAGAGACCCAGTACTTC.

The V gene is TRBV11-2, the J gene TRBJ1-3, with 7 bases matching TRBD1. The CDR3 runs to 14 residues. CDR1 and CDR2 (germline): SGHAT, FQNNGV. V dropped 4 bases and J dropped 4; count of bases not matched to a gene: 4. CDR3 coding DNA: TGTGCCAGCAGCTCAGGGGGAAGGGGAAACACCATATATTTT. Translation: CASSSGGRGNTIYF.

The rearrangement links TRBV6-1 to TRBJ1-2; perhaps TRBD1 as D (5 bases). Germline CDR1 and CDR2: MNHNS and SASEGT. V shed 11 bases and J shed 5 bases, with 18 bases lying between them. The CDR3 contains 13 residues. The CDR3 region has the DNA TGTGCCGGGGGGGAAGAACCTCCTTATGGCTACACCTTC. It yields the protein CAGGEEPPYGYTF.

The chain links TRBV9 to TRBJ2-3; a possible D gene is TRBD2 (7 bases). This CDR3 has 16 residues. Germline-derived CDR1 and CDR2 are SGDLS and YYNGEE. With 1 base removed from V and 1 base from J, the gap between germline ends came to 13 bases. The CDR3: CASSVFGGRGTDTQYF. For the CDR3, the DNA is TGTGCCAGCAGCGTATTCGGGGGGCGCGGCACAGATACGCAGTATTTT.